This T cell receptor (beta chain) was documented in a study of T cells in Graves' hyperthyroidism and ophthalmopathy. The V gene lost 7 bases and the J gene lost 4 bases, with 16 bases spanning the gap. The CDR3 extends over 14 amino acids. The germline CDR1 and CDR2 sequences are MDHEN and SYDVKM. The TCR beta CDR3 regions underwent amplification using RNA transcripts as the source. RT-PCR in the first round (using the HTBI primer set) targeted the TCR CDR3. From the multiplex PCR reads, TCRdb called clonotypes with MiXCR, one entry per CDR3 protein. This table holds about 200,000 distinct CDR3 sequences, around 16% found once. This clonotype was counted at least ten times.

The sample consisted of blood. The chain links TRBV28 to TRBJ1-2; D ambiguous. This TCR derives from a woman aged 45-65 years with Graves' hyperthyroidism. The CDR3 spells CASTINMGSYGYTF. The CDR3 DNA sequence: TGTGCCAGCACCATTAATATGGGGTCCTATGGCTACACCTTC.